This TCR beta chain was sequenced for a study of Ad26.COV2.S vaccination and SARS-CoV-2 variants (dated by TCRdb to 2020 to 2023). Context from the whole study: Vaccine-arm donors came from COV1001, a multicentre, randomized, double-blind, placebo-controlled phase I-IIa trial of Ad26.COV2.S in healthy adults. Sequencing of the TCRbeta repertoire served to evaluate the specificity and breadth of SARS-CoV-2-reactive T cell receptors following Ad26.COV2.S vaccination. Trial participants were randomized into five groups of five: low-dose or high-dose Ad26.COV2.S given once or twice, or placebo on both occasions. The TCR-sequenced set comprised approximately 30 samples: some 20 Ad26.COV2.S vaccine recipients, 5 placebo recipients and 8 SARS-CoV-2 convalescent individuals. Throughout the experiments and outcome assessment, investigators stayed blinded to trial group allocation. Ad26.COV2.S was administered intramuscularly at 5 x 10^10 or 1 x 10^11 viral particles, either as a single shot or as two shots given 56 days apart.

Interpreted using the paper, the treatment or condition label stands for: some 20 received Ad26.COV2.S at low or high dose, single or two shots; 5 received placebo; per-sample allocation not given. Repertoires of vaccine and placebo recipients were sequenced from samples collected on day 63 after the first injection. In Cohort 1b, about two dozen adults aged 18-55 years were enrolled at a single site in Boston, USA, between 29 July and 7 August 2020. Ad26.COV2.S was a replication-incompetent adenovirus type 26 vector that expressed a prefusion-stabilized SARS-CoV-2 spike protein derived from the original Wuhan strain. What the authors observed across the whole study: Non-spike TCR breadth was comparable between vaccine and placebo recipients, consistent with the vaccine containing only spike. Substantial breadth of spike-specific CD8+ and CD4+ T cell responses was reported after vaccination. Ad26.COV2.S recipients had higher spike-specific TCR breadth than placebo recipients (P = 0.0014). The study was not powered to compare responses between vaccine doses or regimens. It was noted by the authors that total T cell responses may have been underestimated by the TCR breadth and depth analyses.

The immunoSEQ Assay was used to sequence TCRbeta CDR3 regions. After extraction, genomic DNA underwent amplification by bias-controlled multiplex PCR, followed by high-throughput sequencing. The authors processed their data as follows. To quantify the absolute abundance of every unique TCRbeta CDR3 region, sequences were collapsed and filtered. T cell fraction was estimated by normalization of TCRbeta template counts to usable DNA, with usable DNA being measured through amplification of reference genes present in all nucleated cells. Repertoire TCRs were annotated as SARS-CoV-2-specific when V gene, CDR3 amino acid sequence and J gene were exactly matched to a known reactive TCR set. The reference SARS-CoV-2 TCR set was obtained from MIRA and was filtered for enrichment in COVID-19-positive ImmuneCODE repertoires, whereby public or cross-reactive TCRs were removed. Drawing on the MIRA antigens, annotated TCRs were analysed further at the level of specific ORF or position within ORF. Depth was the summed frequency of annotated unique rearrangements, while breadth was defined as annotated unique rearrangements over total unique productive rearrangements. TCR breadth was compared between groups using two-sided Wilcoxon rank-sum tests. TCRdb limited this immuneACCESS table to in-frame rearrangements with V and J called. A share of clones is missing; checked studies link under half to unresolved V genes, and the rest is unexplained. The DNA gave D and trimming, while V, J and clone size come from that table. The sample has about 350,000 clones on record, 85% of them singletons. Of the sample, approximately 3.5% falls within the top ten clones.

With respect to this clone: Its specific antigen is unknown. The input lacks base qualities; no much larger clone sits a single base away. At the DNA level, this CDR3 is encoded by other sequences in the same sample as well.

From the cysteine up to the phenylalanine, the CDR3 has a length of 12 residues. Of the read, only the CDR3 DNA is kept; its 36 bases are in frame from base 1. The V and J ends are trimmed by 2 bases and 3 bases, leaving 1 base between them. The germline V gene specifies MNHEY as CDR1 and SVGEGT as CDR2. The sequence was collected from a person aged 18-60 years who received the Ad26.COV2.S COVID-19 vaccine or a placebo. The specimen was peripheral blood, collected in a trial of Ad26.COV2.S vaccine versus placebo. The chain is encoded by TRBV6-2 or TRBV6-3 joined to TRBJ2-2, with no D gene named confidently. The CDR3 protein: CASSYDTGELFF. The nucleotide sequence is given as TGTGCCAGCAGTTACGACACCGGGGAGCTGTTTTTT.